The next 29 T cell receptor beta chains were all read from a single sample in a study of blood T cell repertoires in COVID-19. Data came from immunoSEQ multiplex PCR; TCRdb stores just in-frame clones and leaves some out. The data contain 130,000 to 150,000 clones, less than 85% of them singletons. Sample: peripheral blood. These receptors were taken from a human donor in a cohort sampled during active COVID-19.

The rearrangement joins TRBV10-3 to TRBJ1-2; perhaps TRBD1 as D (6 bases). The CDR3 extends over 15 amino acids. Per the germline V gene, CDR1 is ENHRY and CDR2 is SYGVKD. The V end was cut by 3 bases, the J end by 0 bases, with 11 bases between. DNA for the CDR3: TGTGCCATCAGTGAAGAACAGGGTTCTAACTATGGCTACACCTTC. As protein: CAISEEQGSNYGYTF.

This chain uses TRBV29-1 with TRBJ2-2; D is unclear. V lost 5 bases and J lost 5, with 12 bases in between. The germline V gene encodes CDR1 SQVTM and CDR2 ANQGSEA. The CDR3 is made up of 13 amino acids. The CDR3 DNA sequence: TGCAGCGTTTTATACAGAAGAACCGGGGAGCTGTTTTTT. It codes for CSVLYRRTGELFF.

In regard to this clone: Other DNA variants within this sample encode the same CDR3. This chain links TRBV4-3 with TRBJ2-3; D is undetermined. The V gene lost 0 bases and the J gene lost 5 bases, with 3 bases spanning the gap. This CDR3 is built from 12 residues. CDR1 and CDR2 from the germline V gene are LGHNA and YSLEER. The CDR3 loop reads CASSQDRDTQYF. In nucleotides, the CDR3 is TGCGCCAGCAGCCAAGACCGAGATACGCAGTATTTT.

The chain's CDR3 is CASTLWADTDTQYF. The CDR3 bases are TGTGCCAGCACCCTCTGGGCCGACACAGATACGCAGTATTTT. J is TRBJ2-3 and V is TRBV2; D not certain. The CDR3 totals 14 residues. V was cut by 7 bases and J by 2 bases, with 13 bases left in between. Germline values: CDR1 SNHLY, CDR2 FYNNEI.

The chain couples TRBV6-1 to TRBJ2-1; 8 bases match TRBD2. Germline CDR1 reads MNHNS; CDR2 reads SASEGT. V was clipped by 3 bases and J by 9 bases; unmatched bases: 13. The CDR3 length is 16 residues. The CDR3 DNA reads as TGTGCCAGCAGTGAGTGGGAGACTAGCGCCTATGGTGAGCAGTTCTTC. Translation: CASSEWETSAYGEQFF.

The chain couples TRBV14 to TRBJ2-5; 7 bases fit TRBD2. The V gene end was trimmed by 0 bases and the J gene end by 5 bases; junction bases not matched to a gene: 6. CDR1 is SGHDN, CDR2 FVKESK, per germline. The CDR3 extends over 15 amino acids. The CDR3 region has the DNA TGTGCCAGCAGCCAAGATGAGGGAGGGCGTGAGACCCAGTACTTC. Its translation is CASSQDEGGRETQYF.

The count of this clone is one. The rearrangement joins TRBV7-2 to TRBJ2-7, with D tentatively TRBD1 (5 bases). Germline V gene lookup returns CDR1 SGHTA and CDR2 FQGNSA. The CDR3 is made up of 14 amino acids. The V gene lost 4 bases and the J gene lost 5 bases, with 15 bases spanning the gap. DNA for the CDR3: TGTGCCAGCAGCTCCGGAGTCGACAGAAACGAGCAGTACTTC. Translating gives CASSSGVDRNEQYF.

The rearrangement joins TRBV14 to TRBJ2-3, with D tentatively TRBD2 (6 bases). Germline assignment: CDR1 SGHDN and CDR2 FVKESK. Trimming stripped 2 bases from V and 0 bases from J, with 21 bases between. The CDR3 runs to 19 residues. The CDR3 region is CASSQSRAGLVSSTDTQYF. The CDR3 DNA is TGTGCCAGCAGCCAATCGCGGGCGGGGTTAGTATCCAGCACAGATACGCAGTATTTT.

The rearrangement joins TRBV2 to TRBJ2-7; 8 nucleotides line up with TRBD2. The CDR3 contains 15 residues. Germline CDR1 SNHLY, CDR2 FYNNEI. V shed 4 bases and J 1 base; nucleotides not matched to a gene: 6. In nucleotides, the CDR3 is TGTGCCAGCAGTGTATGGCGGGGGGCTTCCTACGAGCAGTACTTC. It specifies CASSVWRGASYEQYF.

This chain uses TRBV2 with TRBJ1-1; 9 positions agree with TRBD1. Germline lookup yields CDR1 SNHLY and CDR2 FYNNEI. J was trimmed by 6 bases and V by 8 bases; bases with no gene match: 10. The CDR3 spans 14 residues. DNA of the CDR3: TGTGCCAGCCTGCGACAGGGGGTGGGATCTGAAGCTTTCTTT. Its translation is CASLRQGVGSEAFF.

The J gene is TRBJ1-2, the V gene TRBV6-5; the D gene is possibly TRBD1 (5 bases). The CDR3 runs to 13 residues. Germline-derived CDR1 and CDR2 are MNHEY and SVGAGI. V was trimmed by 2 bases and J by 5 bases, leaving 9 bases between them. CDR3 DNA sequence: TGTGCCAGCAGTTACAGACAGTCATATGGCTACACCTTC. Translation: CASSYRQSYGYTF.

Turning to this clone: The sample contains more than one DNA sequence encoding this CDR3. The V call is TRBV20-1, the J call TRBJ2-7, with D possibly matching TRBD2 (5 bases). The germline V gene has CDR1 DFQATT and CDR2 SNEGSKA (reference sequence). Trimming stripped 6 bases from V and 2 bases from J, with 8 bases between. The CDR3 consists of 11 residues. This CDR3 is CSASAAYEQYF. The DNA for the CDR3 is TGCAGTGCCTCAGCGGCCTACGAGCAGTACTTC.

The CDR3 DNA follows: TGTGCCAGCAGCCCAGGGGGCACAAACACCGGGGAGCTGTTTTTT. Residues: CASSPGGTNTGELFF. The chain couples TRBV11-3 to TRBJ2-2, with TRBD1 identical over 8 bases. The CDR3 contains 15 residues. Trimming took 5 bases from V and 2 from J; bases not matched to a gene: 4. Germline V CDR1 and CDR2: SGHNT, YENEEA.

The chain recombines TRBV28 with TRBJ2-7, with D possibly being TRBD1 (7 bases). The CDR3 totals 13 residues. Deletions cut 4 bases from V and 7 bases from J, with 14 bases between. Germline V CDR1 and CDR2: MDHEN, SYDVKM. The chain's CDR3 is CASSWGRGVEQYF. CDR3 coding DNA: TGTGCCAGCAGTTGGGGCAGGGGGGTAGAGCAGTACTTC.

This chain uses TRBV11-3 with TRBJ2-1; possible D gene TRBD2, 6 bases. This CDR3 region has 16 residues. Trimming cost V 1 base and J 3 bases, with 13 bases left between them. Germline V CDR1 and CDR2: SGHNT, YENEEA. CDR3 nucleotides: TGTGCCAGCAGCTTAGGTCCCCCGGAGGGCTACAATGAGCAGTTCTTC. Protein: CASSLGPPEGYNEQFF.

The J gene is TRBJ1-6, the V gene TRBV19; tentative D call: TRBD1 (5 bases). Trimming left V 8 bases short and J 7 bases short, with 12 bases between. The CDR3 has 13 residues. CDR1 LNHDA and CDR2 SQIVND come from the germline V gene (reference sequence). The CDR3 protein is CASSTVGNSPLHF. The CDR3 DNA reads as TGTGCCAGTTCGACAGTGGGAAATTCACCCCTCCACTTT.

V usage is TRBV29-1 and J usage is TRBJ2-1; 10 bases are a match to TRBD2. The CDR3 runs 17 residues. Trimming at V came to 5 bases and at J to 0 bases, leaving 10 bases not matched to a gene. Looked up from germline, CDR1 is SQVTM and CDR2 is ANQGSEA. CDR3 coding DNA: TGCAGCGTTTCTAGCGGGGGTGCCTCGAGCTCCTACAATGAGCAGTTCTTC. This sequence encodes CSVSSGGASSSYNEQFF.

V usage is TRBV3-1 (or the pseudogene TRBV3-2) and J usage is TRBJ2-3, with 9 nucleotides matching TRBD2. J gave up 8 bases and V 4 bases, and 16 bases lay outside the gene matches. Germline CDR1 is LGHDT and CDR2 is YNNKEL (reference sequence). This CDR3 contains 17 residues. The CDR3 nucleotides read TGTGCCAGCAGCCTCGGACCGGGCGGGGGGGTCACTGGTACGCAGTATTTT. As protein: CASSLGPGGGVTGTQYF.

A few counts support this clone. The rearrangement uses TRBV5-4 and TRBJ1-1; possible D gene TRBD1, 5 bases. The germline V gene has CDR1 SGHNT and CDR2 YYREEE (reference sequence). The CDR3 extends over 15 amino acids. The V gene lost 3 bases and the J gene lost 3 bases, with 15 bases spanning the gap. The CDR3 coding sequence is TGTGCCAGCAGCTGGGGGGGTCGAATCGACACTGAAGCTTTCTTT. Encoded protein: CASSWGGRIDTEAFF.

Comment on this clone: The junction does not match germline at one end; this may be a read error. J is TRBJ1-2 and V is TRBV3-1 (or the pseudogene TRBV3-2), with TRBD1 matching over 8 bases. Germline-derived CDR1 and CDR2 are LGHDT and YNNKEL (reference sequence). This CDR3 is 12 amino acids long. The CDR3 sequence is CASSQGLGQGYF. The CDR3 bases are TGTGCCAGCAGCCAAGGGCTAGGACAGGGCTACTTC.

The CDR3 reads CASSPQGTSLPGTQYF. The CDR3 region has the DNA TGTGCCAGCAGCCCACAGGGGACCAGTTTGCCCGGTACGCAGTATTTT. The gene calls are TRBV11-2 and TRBJ2-3; the match to TRBD1 covers 7 bases. The germline CDR1 and CDR2 sequences are SGHAT and FQNNGV. V lost 5 bases, J lost 8 bases, and 16 bases stayed unmatched. The CDR3 covers 16 residues.

The chain links TRBV4-1 to TRBJ1-2; TRBD1 is a possible D gene (6 bases). The CDR3 sequence is 14 residues long. Trimming took off 0 bases at V and 4 bases at J, with 9 bases between the two ends. In germline, CDR1 is MGHRA, CDR2 YSYEKL. CDR3 coding DNA: TGCGCCAGCAGCCAAGACGGACAGCTCTATGGCTACACCTTC. It translates to CASSQDGQLYGYTF.

This sequence joins TRBV28 and TRBJ1-2; no clear D gene. Germline V gene lookup returns CDR1 MDHEN and CDR2 SYDVKM. Trimming pared 2 bases from V and 0 bases from J, leaving 19 bases between. CDR3 size: 18 residues. CDR3 in DNA: TGTGCCAGCAGTTTAGACTCTTTCGGGGTATTAGCTAACTATGGCTACACCTTC. Translated, it gives CASSLDSFGVLANYGYTF.

The chain is built from TRBV5-1 and TRBJ2-5; 7 positions agree with TRBD2. This CDR3 has 14 residues. V lost 4 bases, J lost 5 bases, and 8 bases stayed unmatched. The germline CDR1 and CDR2 sequences are SGHRS and YFSETQ. CDR3 sequence (DNA): TGCGCCAGCAGCCGCAGCGGGGATCAGGAGACCCAGTACTTC. This translates into CASSRSGDQETQYF.

The CDR3 here is CASSLGQFAGQPQHF. CDR3 DNA: TGTGCCAGCAGCCTCGGACAATTCGCGGGGCAGCCCCAGCATTTT. The gene calls are TRBV6-5 and TRBJ1-5; D perhaps matches TRBD1 (5 bases). The V and J ends lost 6 bases and 7 bases respectively, with 19 bases between them. Germline V gene data show CDR1 as MNHEY and CDR2 as SVGAGI. The CDR3 runs to 15 residues.

This clone has a single count. This chain links TRBV27 with TRBJ1-1; 7 bases line up with TRBD1. There are 18 residues in the CDR3. V gave up 3 bases and J gave up 0 bases; unmatched junction bases: 13. In germline, CDR1 is MNHEY, CDR2 SMNVEV (reference sequence). CDR3 sequence: CASSFRGGRGWMNTEAFF. The CDR3, as DNA: TGTGCCAGCAGTTTCAGAGGGGGCAGGGGGTGGATGAACACTGAAGCTTTCTTT.

This clone is a singleton in its sample. The CDR3 region has the DNA TGTGCCAGCAGCTTGGGGGGACCGCATAATTCACCCCTCCACTTT. Protein product: CASSLGGPHNSPLHF. The chain links TRBV7-2 to TRBJ1-6; D perhaps matches TRBD1 (5 bases). Germline V gene sequence: CDR1 SGHTA, CDR2 FQGNSA. The CDR3 covers 15 residues. V was shortened by 3 bases and J by 5 bases, with 11 bases between the two germline ends.

This sequence joins TRBV7-3 and TRBJ2-5, with 7 nucleotides matching TRBD2. This CDR3 spans 15 amino acids. CDR1 SGHTA and CDR2 FQGTGA come from the germline V gene. Germline trimming cut 5 bases from V and 3 bases from J; bases unmatched to any gene: 9. The CDR3 loop reads CASSRVAGPEETQYF. The CDR3 DNA reads as TGTGCCAGCAGCCGAGTAGCGGGTCCTGAAGAGACCCAGTACTTC.

Concerning this clone itself: It is likely a read error: a sequence one base away is far more abundant. The same CDR3 arises from other DNA sequences in this sample as well. In DNA form, the CDR3 reads TGTGCCAGCAGCTTACAGGGTGAAGCTTTCTTT. Encoded protein: CASSLQGEAFF. The V and J genes are TRBV12-3 or TRBV12-4 and TRBJ1-1, with D perhaps TRBD1 (6 bases). The CDR3 consists of 11 residues. Trimming left V 6 bases short and J 7 bases short, with 9 bases between.